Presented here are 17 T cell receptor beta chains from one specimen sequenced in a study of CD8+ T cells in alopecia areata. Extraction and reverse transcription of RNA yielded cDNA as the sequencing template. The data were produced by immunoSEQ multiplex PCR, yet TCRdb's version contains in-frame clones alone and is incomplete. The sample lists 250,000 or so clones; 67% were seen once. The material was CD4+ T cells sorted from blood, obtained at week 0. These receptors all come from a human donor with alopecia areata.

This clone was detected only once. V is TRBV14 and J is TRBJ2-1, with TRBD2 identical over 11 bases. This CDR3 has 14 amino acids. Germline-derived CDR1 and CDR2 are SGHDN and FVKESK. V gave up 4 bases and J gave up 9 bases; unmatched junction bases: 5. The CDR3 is CASSPSGGPPEQFF. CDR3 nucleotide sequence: TGTGCCAGCAGCCCTAGCGGGGGGCCTCCTGAGCAGTTCTTC.

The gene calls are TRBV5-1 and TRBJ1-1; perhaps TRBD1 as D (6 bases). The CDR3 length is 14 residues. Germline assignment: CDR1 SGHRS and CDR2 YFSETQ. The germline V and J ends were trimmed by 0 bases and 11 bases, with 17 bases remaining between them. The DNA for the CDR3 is TGCGCCAGCAGCTTGGCGACAGGAGGGGATGCGGCTTTCTTT. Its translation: CASSLATGGDAAFF. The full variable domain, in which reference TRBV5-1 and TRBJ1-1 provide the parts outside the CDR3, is KAGVTQTPRYLIKTRGQQVTLSCSPISGHRSVSWYQQTPGQGLQFLFEYFSETQRNKGNFPGRFSGRQFSNSRSEMNVSTLELGDSALYLCASSLATGGDAAFFGQGTRLTVV.

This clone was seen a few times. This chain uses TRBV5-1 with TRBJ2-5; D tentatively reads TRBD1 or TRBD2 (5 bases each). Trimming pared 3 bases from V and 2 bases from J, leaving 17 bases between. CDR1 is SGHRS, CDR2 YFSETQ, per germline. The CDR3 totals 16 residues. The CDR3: CASSSGIGAQQETQYF. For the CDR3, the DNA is TGCGCCAGCAGCTCCGGGATAGGGGCCCAACAAGAGACCCAGTACTTC.

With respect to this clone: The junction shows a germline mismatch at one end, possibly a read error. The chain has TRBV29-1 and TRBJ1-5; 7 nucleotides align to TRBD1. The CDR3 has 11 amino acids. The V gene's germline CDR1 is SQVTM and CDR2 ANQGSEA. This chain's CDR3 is CSVDRGGQLDF. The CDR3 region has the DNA TGCAGCGTTGACCGAGGGGGCCAGTTAGATTTT. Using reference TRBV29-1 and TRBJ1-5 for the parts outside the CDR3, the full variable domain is SAVISQKPSRDICQRGTSLTIQCQVDSQVTMMFWYRQQPGQSLTLIATANQGSEATYESGFVIDKFPISRPNLTFSTLTVSNMSPEDSSIYLCSVDRGGQLDFGDGTRLSIL.

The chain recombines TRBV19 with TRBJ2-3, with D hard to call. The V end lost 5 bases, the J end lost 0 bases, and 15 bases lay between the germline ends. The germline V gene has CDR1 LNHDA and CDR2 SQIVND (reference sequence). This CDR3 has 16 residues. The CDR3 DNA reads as TGTGCCAGTAGTGGAACAGCCGCCCCTAGCACAGATACGCAGTATTTT. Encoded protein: CASSGTAAPSTDTQYF.

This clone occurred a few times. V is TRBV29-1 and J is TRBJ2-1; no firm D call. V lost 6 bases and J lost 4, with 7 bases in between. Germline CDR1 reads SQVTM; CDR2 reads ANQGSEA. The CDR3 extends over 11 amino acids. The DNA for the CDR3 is TGCAGCGTCGACGGGTACAATGAGCAGTTCTTC. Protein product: CSVDGYNEQFF.

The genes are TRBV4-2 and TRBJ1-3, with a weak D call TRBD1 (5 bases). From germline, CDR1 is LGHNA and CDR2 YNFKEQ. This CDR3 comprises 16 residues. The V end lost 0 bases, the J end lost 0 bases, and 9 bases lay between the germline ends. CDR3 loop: CASSQDMGGSGNTIYF. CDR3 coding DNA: TGTGCCAGCAGCCAAGATATGGGGGGCTCTGGAAACACCATATATTTT.

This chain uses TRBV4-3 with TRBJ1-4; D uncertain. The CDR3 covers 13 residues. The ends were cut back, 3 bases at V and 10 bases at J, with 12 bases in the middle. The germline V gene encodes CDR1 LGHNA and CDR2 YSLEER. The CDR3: CASSQEANSKLFF. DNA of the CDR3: TGCGCCAGCAGCCAGGAGGCCAATTCAAAACTGTTTTTT.

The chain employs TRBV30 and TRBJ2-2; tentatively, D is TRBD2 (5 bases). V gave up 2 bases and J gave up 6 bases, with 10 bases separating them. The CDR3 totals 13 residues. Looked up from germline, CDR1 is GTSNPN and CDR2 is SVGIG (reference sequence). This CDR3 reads CAWSLGASGELFF. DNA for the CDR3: TGTGCCTGGAGTCTGGGAGCGTCCGGGGAGCTGTTTTTT. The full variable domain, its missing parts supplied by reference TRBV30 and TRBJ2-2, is SQTIHQWPATLVQPVGSPLSLECTVEGTSNPNLYWYRQAAGRGLQLLFYSVGIGQISSEVPQNLSASRPQDRQFILSSKKLLLSDSGFYLCAWSLGASGELFFGEGSRLTVL.

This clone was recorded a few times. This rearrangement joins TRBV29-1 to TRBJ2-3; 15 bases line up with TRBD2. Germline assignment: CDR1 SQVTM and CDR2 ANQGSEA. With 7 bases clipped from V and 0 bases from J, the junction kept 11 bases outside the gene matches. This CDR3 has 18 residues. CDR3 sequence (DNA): TGCAGCGCCCCCGGACTAGCGGGGGGGATCACTAGCACAGATACGCAGTATTTT. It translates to CSAPGLAGGITSTDTQYF.

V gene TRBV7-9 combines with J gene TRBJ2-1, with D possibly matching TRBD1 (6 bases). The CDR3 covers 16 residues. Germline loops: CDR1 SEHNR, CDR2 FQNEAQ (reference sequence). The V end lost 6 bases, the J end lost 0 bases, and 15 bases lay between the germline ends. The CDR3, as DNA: TGTGCCAGCAGTTCGACAGGTGTTAGCTCCTACAATGAGCAGTTCTTC. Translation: CASSSTGVSSYNEQFF.

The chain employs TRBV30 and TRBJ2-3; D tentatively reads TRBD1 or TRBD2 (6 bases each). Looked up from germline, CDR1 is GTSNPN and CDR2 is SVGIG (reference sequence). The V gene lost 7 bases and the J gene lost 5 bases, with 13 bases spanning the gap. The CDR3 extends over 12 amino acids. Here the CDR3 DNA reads TGTGCCTCTGAAGGAGGGGGAGATACGCAGTATTTT. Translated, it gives CASEGGGDTQYF.

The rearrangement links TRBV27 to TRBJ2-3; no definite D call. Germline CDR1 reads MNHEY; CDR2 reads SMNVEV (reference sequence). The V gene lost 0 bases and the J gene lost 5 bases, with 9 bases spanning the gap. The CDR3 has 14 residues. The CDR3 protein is CASSLSSWGDTQYF. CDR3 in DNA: TGTGCCAGCAGTTTATCCTCTTGGGGAGATACGCAGTATTTT.

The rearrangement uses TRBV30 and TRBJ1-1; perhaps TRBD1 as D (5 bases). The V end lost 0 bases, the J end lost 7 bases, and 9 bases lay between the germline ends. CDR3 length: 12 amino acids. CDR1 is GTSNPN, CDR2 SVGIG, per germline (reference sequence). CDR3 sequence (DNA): TGTGCCTGGAGTGTACGACAGCTTGAAGCTTTCTTT. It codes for CAWSVRQLEAFF.

CDR3: CATSSRTGNTEAFF. CDR3 nucleotides: TGTGCCACCAGCAGCCGGACAGGGAACACTGAAGCTTTCTTT. The chain is built from TRBV15 and TRBJ1-1, with 7 bases fitting TRBD1. Germline CDR1 and CDR2: LNHNV and YYDKDF (reference sequence). Trimming removed 3 bases from V and 1 base from J; junction bases left unmatched: 2. This CDR3 region has 14 residues.

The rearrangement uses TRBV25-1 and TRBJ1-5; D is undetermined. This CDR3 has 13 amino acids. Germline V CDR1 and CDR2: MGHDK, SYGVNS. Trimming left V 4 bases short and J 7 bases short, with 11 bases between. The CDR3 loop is CASSAQHEQPQHF. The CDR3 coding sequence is TGTGCCAGCAGTGCGCAACATGAGCAGCCCCAGCATTTT.

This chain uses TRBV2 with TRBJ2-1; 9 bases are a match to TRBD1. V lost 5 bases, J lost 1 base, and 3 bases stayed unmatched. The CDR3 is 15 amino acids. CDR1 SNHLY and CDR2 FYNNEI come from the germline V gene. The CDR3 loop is CASSPDRGSYNEQFF. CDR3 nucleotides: TGTGCCAGCAGTCCCGACAGGGGGTCCTACAATGAGCAGTTCTTC.